Reported below is one T cell receptor beta chain. The sample comes from a study of blood T cell repertoires in COVID-19. Study-level information: The origin of the acute and convalescent COVID-19 samples was the United States, Italy and Spain.

V shed 4 bases and J 6 bases; nucleotides not matched to a gene: 12. Germline V lookup: CDR1 LGHDT, CDR2 YNNKEL (reference sequence). The CDR3 loop spans 17 amino acids. In the source study's methods: Estimation of nucleated cell counts was performed using reference gene primer amplification. Using immunoSEQ multiplex PCR, the repertoire was profiled, and TCRdb retains in-frame clones only, with some absent. V, J and clone size are those of that table, while D and trimming were read from the DNA. The sample lists about 50,000 clones; 70% to 80% were seen once. This sequence joins TRBV3-1 (or the pseudogene TRBV3-2) and TRBJ2-7; 13 bases map to TRBD2. The clonotype was recovered from a man between 65 and 85 years old with acute or convalescent COVID-19. The material sequenced was peripheral blood. CDR3 DNA sequence: TGTGCCAGCAGCCCACCTTTACTAGCGGGAGGGCCGAGCGAGCAGTACTTC. This gives the protein CASSPPLLAGGPSEQYF.